Listed below are T cell receptor beta chains from one sample, sequenced in a study of blood T cell repertoires in COVID-19. The method was immunoSEQ multiplex PCR; TCRdb's version includes in-frame clones alone and lacks a portion of them. The sample yields about 56,000 clones, 89% seen once. Sequenced input: peripheral blood. The receptors were sampled from a human donor in a cohort sampled during active COVID-19. Each CDR3 is given with its conserved first and last residue. The order of the fields is J gene, V gene, D gene, clone size, CDR3 DNA, CDR3 protein. The D gene is left open where the match is weak. Clone size, where shown, is once, few, many, or a class for clones that have expanded.

TRBJ2-7 TRBV6-1 TRBD1 NA TGTGCCAGCAGTGAATATACAGGGGGTTCCTACGAGCAGTACTTC CASSEYTGGSYEQYF
TRBJ2-2 TRBV4-2 NA NA TGTGCCAGCAGCCCAGAAGGGGCGAACACCGGGGAGCTGTTTTTT CASSPEGANTGELFF
TRBJ2-7 TRBV7-8 NA few TGTGCCAGCAGCTTACAGGGGTTTCCCTACGAGCAGTACTTC CASSLQGFPYEQYF
TRBJ1-1 TRBV23-1 NA NA TGCGCCAGCACCCCCGGGGGGCCGGAGAACACTGAAGCTTTCTTT CASTPGGPENTEAFF
TRBJ2-1 TRBV10-1 TRBD2 NA TGCGCCCAAACCCCCCCGGGGGGGGCCATGTACAATGAGCAGTTCTTC CAQTPPGGAMYNEQFF
TRBJ2-1 TRBV5-1 TRBD1 NA TGCGCCAGCAGTCCTGGGACAGGGTACAATGAGCAGTTCTTC CASSPGTGYNEQFF
TRBJ2-2 TRBV18 NA NA TGTGCCAGCTCACCAATGCAGGGAAGGTCCGGGGAGCTGTTTTTT CASSPMQGRSGELFF
TRBJ2-5 TRBV7-8 TRBD1 NA TGTGCCAGCAGCTTCGGACAGGGAGTGGAGACCCAGTACTTC CASSFGQGVETQYF
TRBJ1-3 TRBV9 NA NA TGTGCCAGCAACTCCGGACAGACGAGCTCTGGAAACACCATATATTTT CASNSGQTSSGNTIYF
TRBJ2-5 TRBV2 NA NA TGTGCCAGCAGGGTGGGACATAACCAAGAGACCCAGTACTTC CASRVGHNQETQYF
TRBJ2-1 TRBV28 NA NA TGTGTCAGTGTTAGCCCGGGCTCCTACAATGAGCAGTTCTTC CVSVSPGSYNEQFF
TRBJ2-7 TRBV11-2 TRBD2 NA TGTGCCAGCAGCGATCTAGCGGGGGGATCCTACGAGCAGTACTTC CASSDLAGGSYEQYF
TRBJ1-1 TRBV7-8 TRBD1 NA TGTGCCAGCAGCTCATATGGGACAGGGAAAAATGAAGCTTTCTTT CASSSYGTGKNEAFF
TRBJ1-2 TRBV4-3 NA NA TGCGCCAGCAGCCAAGAGGCTGGGCAGGGCAACTATGGCTACACCTTC CASSQEAGQGNYGYTF
TRBJ2-3 TRBV9 NA NA TGTGCCAGCAGCGTAGCCTTTAGCAGCCGCACAGATACGCAGTATTTT CASSVAFSSRTDTQYF
TRBJ1-6 TRBV4-3 NA NA TGCGCCAGCAGCCAAGATAATAGCCGCCGTAATTCACCCCTCCACTTT CASSQDNSRRNSPLHF
TRBJ1-1 TRBV6-2/TRBV6-3 TRBD1 NA TGTGCCAGCAGTTCCGCGCCAGGGGGCGATTACACTGAAGCTTTCTTT CASSSAPGGDYTEAFF
TRBJ1-4 TRBV7-9 NA NA TGTGCCAGCAGCCTATGGACAGAAGTTAATGAAAAACTGTTTTTT CASSLWTEVNEKLFF
TRBJ2-1 TRBV3-1/TRBV3-2 TRBD1 NA TGTGCCAGCAGCCAAGTCCCGGGACAGGGGTCTAATGAGCAGTTCTTC CASSQVPGQGSNEQFF
TRBJ2-4 TRBV19 NA NA TGTGCCAGTAGACCCGAGGGCGAATTAATCAAAAACATTCAGTACTTC CASRPEGELIKNIQYF
TRBJ2-7 TRBV2 NA NA TGTGCCAGCAGTGATCAGGGTTACGAGCAGTACTTC CASSDQGYEQYF
TRBJ1-2 TRBV30 NA NA TGTGCCTGGAGTCCTACAGGGAACCTCTATGGCTACACCTTC CAWSPTGNLYGYTF
TRBJ1-3 TRBV27 NA NA TGTGCCAGCAGCCGTGGACTGTCCCCCTCTGGAAACACCATATATTTT CASSRGLSPSGNTIYF
TRBJ2-7 TRBV6-5 TRBD1 once TGTGCCAGCAGTTACTCGACAGGGGTGAGCTCCTACGAGCAGTACTTC CASSYSTGVSSYEQYF
TRBJ2-5 TRBV30 TRBD2 NA TGTGCCTGGAGCGGACTAGCGGGGGTCCAAGAGACCCAGTACTTC CAWSGLAGVQETQYF
TRBJ2-3 TRBV20-1 NA NA TGCAGTGCACGAACATTGGATACGCAGTATTTT CSARTLDTQYF
TRBJ1-1 TRBV5-1 NA few TGCGCCAGCAGCTTGGGAGGTACTAGGACTGAAGCTTTCTTT CASSLGGTRTEAFF
TRBJ1-1 TRBV27 TRBD1 NA TGTGCCAGCAGTTTAAGAAGGACAGGGGGGAACACTGAAGCTTTCTTT CASSLRRTGGNTEAFF
TRBJ1-6 TRBV5-1 NA few TGCGCCAGCAGCTTGAGCCTAACAGGGTCTTCACCCCTCCACTTT CASSLSLTGSSPLHF
TRBJ2-2 TRBV6-5 NA NA TGTGCCAGCAGGGAGTCCTCCGGGGAGCTGTTTTTT CASRESSGELFF
TRBJ1-2 TRBV30 NA NA TGTGCCTGGAACAGGCTCGATGGCTACACCTTC CAWNRLDGYTF
TRBJ2-1 TRBV7-9 NA NA TGTGCCAGCAGCCTTCTTGGGCCCTACAATGAGCAGTTCTTC CASSLLGPYNEQFF
TRBJ2-7 TRBV7-9 TRBD1 NA TGTGCCAGCAGCTTACGACAGGGGAGGCAATCCGAGCAGTACTTC CASSLRQGRQSEQYF
TRBJ1-5 TRBV12-5 NA NA TGTGCTAGTGGTTTGGACAGGGTAGGTCAGCCCCAGCATTTT CASGLDRVGQPQHF
TRBJ1-6 TRBV28 NA NA TGTGCCAGCTCGAGGGTTCGGGAACCTCGTTCACCCCTCCACTTT CASSRVREPRSPLHF
TRBJ1-3 TRBV5-6 TRBD1 NA TGTGCCAGCAGCTCACCGGGACAGGTGTACTCTGGAAACACCATATATTTT CASSSPGQVYSGNTIYF
TRBJ1-2 TRBV30 NA NA TGTGCCTGGAGTGTAGGGAATCGGAGGCCCAGGGGCTACACCTTC CAWSVGNRRPRGYTF
TRBJ1-6 TRBV7-9 TRBD1 few TGTGCCAGCAGCTTAGCGACAGGGGGAGATAATTCACCCCTCCACTTT CASSLATGGDNSPLHF
TRBJ2-3 TRBV7-9 TRBD1 NA TGTGCCAGCAGCACCTCCGGGACACGGACAGGGGCGCAGTATTTT CASSTSGTRTGAQYF
TRBJ2-7 TRBV7-2 NA NA TGTGCCAGCAGCTTAGTGCCGTTCGGGGAGCAGTACTTC CASSLVPFGEQYF
TRBJ2-7 TRBV13 NA NA TGTGCCAGCAGCCGCCAACAGGAGCAGTACTTC CASSRQQEQYF
TRBJ2-7 TRBV11-2 NA NA TGTGCCAGCAGCTTACACCTAGCCACCAGTGAGCAGTACTTC CASSLHLATSEQYF
TRBJ2-1 TRBV10-3 TRBD1 NA TGTGCCATCAGTGAGCCCAACAGGGGGAATGAGCAGTTCTTC CAISEPNRGNEQFF
TRBJ1-1 TRBV10-3 NA NA TGTGCCATCGGCGGGACCCTATACACTGAAGCTTTCTTT CAIGGTLYTEAFF
TRBJ1-5 TRBV20-1 TRBD1 once TGCAGTGCTAGTCCCGGGACAGGGGGATTTAATCAGCCCCAGCATTTT CSASPGTGGFNQPQHF
TRBJ2-7 TRBV18 TRBD1 NA TGTGCCAGCTCACCACGGGACAGGGCCTACGAGCAGTACTTC CASSPRDRAYEQYF
TRBJ2-1 TRBV9 TRBD2 NA TGTGCCAGCAGCTCCTCCGGGGGGGGTTTCTACAATGAGCAGTTCTTC CASSSSGGGFYNEQFF
TRBJ2-3 TRBV7-2 NA NA TGTGCCAGCAGCGAAAAGGGGGCAGATACGCAGTATTTT CASSEKGADTQYF